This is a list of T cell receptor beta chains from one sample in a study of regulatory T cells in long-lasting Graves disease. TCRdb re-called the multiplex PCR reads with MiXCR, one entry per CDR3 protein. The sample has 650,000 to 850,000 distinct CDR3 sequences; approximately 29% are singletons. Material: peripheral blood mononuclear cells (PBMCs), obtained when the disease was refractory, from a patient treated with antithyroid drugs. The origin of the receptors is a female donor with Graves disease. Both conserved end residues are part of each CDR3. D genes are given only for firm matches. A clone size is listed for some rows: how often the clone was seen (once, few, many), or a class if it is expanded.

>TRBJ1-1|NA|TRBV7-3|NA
CASSLSGGVDTEAFF
TGTGCCAGCAGCTTATCTGGGGGTGTGGACACTGAAGCTTTCTTT
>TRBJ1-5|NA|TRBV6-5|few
CASSWQGLDSNQPQHF
TGTGCCAGCAGTTGGCAGGGACTAGATAGCAATCAGCCCCAGCATTTT
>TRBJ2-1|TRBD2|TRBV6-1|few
CASSPWTSGTTTNEQFF
TGTGCCAGCAGTCCGTGGACTAGCGGGACTACAACCAATGAGCAGTTCTTC
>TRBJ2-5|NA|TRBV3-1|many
CASSRRTEQETQYF
TGTGCCAGCAGCCGTCGGACAGAGCAAGAGACCCAGTACTTC
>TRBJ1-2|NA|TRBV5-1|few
CASSLVLGGSNTF
TGCGCCAGCAGCTTGGTATTAGGTGGGTCGAACACCTTC
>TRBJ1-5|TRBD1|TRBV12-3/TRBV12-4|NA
CASRIDRGQGNQPQHF
TGTGCCAGCAGGATAGACAGGGGGCAGGGCAATCAGCCCCAGCATTTT
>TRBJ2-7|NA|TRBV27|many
CASSLGARSLGPGGEQYF
TGTGCCAGCAGTTTAGGAGCCCGGAGTTTGGGCCCTGGCGGCGAGCAGTACTTC
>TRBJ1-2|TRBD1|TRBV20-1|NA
CSAPAPDRGKVNHYGYTF
TGCAGTGCTCCCGCCCCTGACAGGGGGAAGGTTAATCACTATGGCTACACCTTC
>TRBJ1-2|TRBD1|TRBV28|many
CASSSTGVVYGYTF
TGTGCCAGCAGTTCGACAGGGGTCGTGTATGGCTACACCTTC
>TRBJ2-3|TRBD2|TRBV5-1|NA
CASSFGLAGGPGDTQYF
TGCGCCAGCAGCTTTGGACTAGCGGGAGGGCCGGGAGATACGCAGTATTTT
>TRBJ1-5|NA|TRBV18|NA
CASSISTGVSNQPQHF
TGTGCCAGCTCCATTTCGACAGGCGTAAGCAATCAGCCCCAGCATTTT
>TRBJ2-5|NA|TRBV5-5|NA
CATTAGAQETQYF
TGTGCCACGACGGCAGGGGCCCAAGAGACCCAGTACTTC
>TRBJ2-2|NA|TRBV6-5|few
CASSYVQGPGELFF
TGTGCCAGCAGTTACGTCCAGGGCCCCGGGGAGCTGTTTTTT
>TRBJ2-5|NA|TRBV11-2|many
CASSFRWEAQYF
TGTGCCAGCAGCTTCAGATGGGAGGCCCAGTACTTC
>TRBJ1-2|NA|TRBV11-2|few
CASSFDSGSGGYTF
TGTGCCAGCAGCTTTGATTCGGGGTCTGGCGGCTACACCTTC